This T cell receptor (beta chain) came from a study of blood T cell repertoires in COVID-19. Study as a whole: Samples came from the United States, Italy and Spain, spanning acute and convalescent COVID-19. PBMCs, B-cell-depleted T cells, or T cells were the source of the cDNA or gDNA that made up the material.

In the authors' workflow: It was from reference gene primer amplification that nucleated cell counts were estimated. The assay was immunoSEQ multiplex PCR, and TCRdb's table has in-frame clones only and misses some. V and J calls and clone size are as listed in that table; D and trimming were resolved from the DNA. The table includes fewer than 250,000 clones, 65% to 90% detected once. J lost 2 bases, V lost 8 bases, and 11 bases had no gene match. The CDR3 consists of 15 residues. Germline V gives CDR1 WSHSY, CDR2 SAAADI. The sequence came from a woman aged 45-59 years with acute or convalescent COVID-19. This chain connects TRBV10-2 to TRBJ1-2; TRBD1 matches at 7 bases. The sequencing sample was made of peripheral blood. CDR3 in amino acids: CASVFRTGVNYGYTF. The CDR3 region has the DNA TGCGCCAGCGTATTCCGGACAGGCGTGAACTATGGCTACACCTTC.